These 8 T cell receptor beta chains were all obtained from the same sample, sequenced in a study of blood T cell repertoires in COVID-19. TCRdb's table, derived via immunoSEQ multiplex PCR, lists solely in-frame clones and lacks some. The table lists approximately 380,000 clones, about 89% of them singletons, with just over 0.85% in the top ten. The sequenced material came from PBMCs or T cells enriched from blood (not recorded which). The receptor source for this set is a woman aged 40 to 55 who had been exposed to COVID-19.

This chain links TRBV5-1 with TRBJ2-3; 9 positions agree with TRBD1. This CDR3 contains 15 residues. Germline loops: CDR1 SGHRS, CDR2 YFSETQ. The V gene end was trimmed by 0 bases and the J gene end by 6 bases; junction bases not matched to a gene: 5. CDR3 residues: CASSLAVDRGDTQYF. CDR3 coding DNA: TGCGCCAGCAGCTTGGCCGTTGACAGGGGGGATACGCAGTATTTT. Filled out from reference TRBV5-1 and TRBJ2-3, the complete variable domain reads KAGVTQTPRYLIKTRGQQVTLSCSPISGHRSVSWYQQTPGQGLQFLFEYFSETQRNKGNFPGRFSGRQFSNSRSEMNVSTLELGDSALYLCASSLAVDRGDTQYFGPGTRLTVL.

This chain uses TRBV5-1 with TRBJ2-1; 15 nucleotides match TRBD2. V lost 4 bases, J lost 3 bases, and 2 bases stayed unmatched. The CDR3 runs to 16 residues. CDR1 and CDR2 (germline): SGHRS, YFSETQ. The CDR3 protein is CASSLGLAGGYNEQFF. The CDR3 nucleotides read TGCGCCAGCAGCCTGGGACTAGCGGGAGGCTACAATGAGCAGTTCTTC.

The chain links TRBV19 to TRBJ1-2, with D hard to call. V was cut by 3 bases and J by 3 bases, with 8 bases left in between. CDR3 length: 13 amino acids. In germline, CDR1 is LNHDA, CDR2 SQIVND (reference sequence). CDR3 amino acids: CASSIEGYYGYTF. CDR3 nucleotides: TGTGCCAGTAGTATTGAGGGATACTATGGCTACACCTTC.

V and J are TRBV27 and TRBJ1-5; D is unclear. V was shortened by 2 bases and J by 5 bases, with 16 bases between the two germline ends. Germline loops: CDR1 MNHEY, CDR2 SMNVEV (reference sequence). The CDR3 totals 16 residues. The CDR3 reads CASSLRGTGDYQPQHF. The DNA of the CDR3 is TGTGCCAGCAGTTTACGGGGTACTGGGGATTATCAGCCCCAGCATTTT.

The J gene is TRBJ2-3, the V gene TRBV2, with a tentative D call TRBD2 (6 bases). V gave up 8 bases and J gave up 2 bases, with 14 bases separating them. CDR1 is SNHLY, CDR2 FYNNEI, per germline. The CDR3 totals 14 residues. CDR3 DNA sequence: TGTGCCAGCCGTACTAGCCTATTCACAGATACGCAGTATTTT. Protein sequence: CASRTSLFTDTQYF. Full variable domain (rest looked up from reference TRBV2 and TRBJ2-3): EPEVTQTPSHQVTQMGQEVILRCVPISNHLYFYWYRQILGQKVEFLVSFYNNEISEKSEIFDDQFSVERPDGSNFTLKIRSTKLEDSAMYFCASRTSLFTDTQYFGPGTRLTVL.

The chain uses TRBV9 and TRBJ2-1, with TRBD2 as a possible D gene (6 bases). V gave up 2 bases and J gave up 4 bases, with 13 bases separating them. Germline assignment: CDR1 SGDLS and CDR2 YYNGEE. This CDR3 has 15 residues. The DNA of the CDR3 is TGTGCCAGCAGCGTGATAGGAGGGAAATACAATGAGCAGTTCTTC. Translated: CASSVIGGKYNEQFF.

This chain connects TRBV24-1 to TRBJ2-1; D perhaps matches TRBD1 (7 bases). This CDR3 region has 19 residues. From germline, CDR1 is KGHDR and CDR2 SFDVKD. Trimming removed 3 bases from V and 6 bases from J, with 26 bases in between. The CDR3 is CATSDASWRGRSQFNEQFF. In DNA, the CDR3 is TGTGCCACCAGTGATGCTTCTTGGAGGGGGCGAAGTCAATTCAATGAGCAGTTCTTC.

J is TRBJ1-1 and V is TRBV19; 9 nucleotides align to TRBD1. Unmatched junction bases numbered 6, after V lost 6 bases and J lost 4 bases. This CDR3 is 14 amino acids long. In germline, CDR1 is LNHDA, CDR2 SQIVND (reference sequence). CDR3 in amino acids: CASRTGGAGTEAFF. For the CDR3, the DNA is TGTGCCAGTAGAACAGGGGGCGCGGGCACTGAAGCTTTCTTT.